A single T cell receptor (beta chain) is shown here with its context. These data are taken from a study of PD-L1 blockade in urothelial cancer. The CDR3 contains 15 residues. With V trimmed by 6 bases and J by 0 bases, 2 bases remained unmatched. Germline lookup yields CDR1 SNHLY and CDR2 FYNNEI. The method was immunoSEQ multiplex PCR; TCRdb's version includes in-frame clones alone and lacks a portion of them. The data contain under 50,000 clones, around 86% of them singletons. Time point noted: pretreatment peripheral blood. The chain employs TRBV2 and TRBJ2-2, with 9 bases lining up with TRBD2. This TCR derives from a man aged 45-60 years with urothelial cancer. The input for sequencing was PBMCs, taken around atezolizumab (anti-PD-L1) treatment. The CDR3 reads CASRGGGANTGELFF. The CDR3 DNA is TGTGCCAGCAGAGGCGGGGGGGCGAACACCGGGGAGCTGTTTTTT.